This T cell receptor (beta chain) was retrieved from a study of OX40 agonist ivuxolimab in advanced cancers. Background on the whole study: Ivuxolimab was a fully human IgG2 agonistic monoclonal antibody targeting the costimulatory receptor OX40 (CD134). The purpose of peripheral TCRbeta sequencing was to test whether ivuxolimab changed TCR sequence diversity and led to clonal T-cell expansion. The paper covers the monotherapy dose-escalation part of the phase I ivuxolimab trial, which included N ≈ 57 patients. Partial responses occurred in three dose-escalation patients: two with cutaneous melanoma and one with hepatocellular carcinoma. Intravenous ivuxolimab was administered to patients every 2 weeks at six dose levels: 0.01, 0.1, 0.3, 1.5, 3 and 10 mg/kg. In the dose-escalation cohort, 82.7% of patients were male, and the mean age was around 60 years, with a range of about 20 to 90. Of the 50 or so patients in dose escalation, some 20 had hepatocellular carcinoma, some 15 had melanoma, 9 had renal cell carcinoma and 9 had head and neck cancer. Patients were allowed to have had prior anti-PD-1, anti-PD-L1 or anti-CTLA-4 therapy, and around 40% of the dose-escalation patients had previously received checkpoint inhibitors.

To sequence the TCRbeta CDR3 region, genomic DNA was isolated from the sorted cells. TCRbeta CDR3 regions were sequenced using the immunoSEQ Assay. TCRdb provides this immuneACCESS table in a form limited to in-frame rearrangements. Some clones are lacking; in checked studies, under half of them reflect an unresolved V gene, and why the rest are absent is not known. This sample comprises about 53,000 clones, about four fifths of them detected only once. Around 4.3% of the sample goes to the ten largest clones. Patients with a history of autoimmune disease or receiving systemic immunosuppression were excluded from the trial. In every dose cohort, peripheral blood was drawn for TCR sequencing at baseline, cycle 4 day 1, and cycle 7 day 1. Samples came from an open-label, multicenter, first-in-human phase I dose-escalation trial of ivuxolimab. Adults with locally advanced or metastatic head and neck squamous cell, hepatocellular, melanoma or renal cell carcinoma were enrolled in the trial. Before TCR sequencing, CD4+ and CD8+ T cells were separately sorted from peripheral blood.

The germline V gene provides CDR1 SGHTA and CDR2 FQGNSA. There are 16 amino acids in the CDR3, from cysteine to phenylalanine inclusive. Only CDR3 DNA remains: 48 bases, in frame from the first base. Germline trimming: 1 base from V, 4 bases from J; junction bases outside gene matches: 9. Remarks on this clone: There is no known antigen for this receptor. The record has no base qualities; no much larger clone is one base away.

The research as a whole found: Low levels of normalized T-cell clonal expansion were also seen in some patients who did not respond. In the 0.1-3.0 mg/kg groups, partial responders had among the lowest normalized peripheral clonal expansion, particularly in CD8+ T cells. Which antigens the clonally expanded peripheral T cells were specific for was not determined. On average, CD8+ T cells showed more expanded clones than CD4+ T cells after ivuxolimab. At doses of 0.1 to 3.0 mg/kg, clonal expansion of both CD4+ and CD8+ T cells in blood was seen between baseline and week 6.

The source of this sequence is an adult with an advanced solid tumor such as melanoma, head and neck, liver or kidney cancer. This chain joins TRBV7-2 to TRBJ1-2; TRBD1 lines up with 7 middle nucleotides. This material consisted of CD4+ or CD8+ T cells sorted from blood, taken in a trial of the OX40 agonist ivuxolimab. The sequence in DNA is TGTGCCAGCAGCTTAGGGCAGGGGGATAGTATCTATGGCTACACCTTC. The encoded protein is CASSLGQGDSIYGYTF.